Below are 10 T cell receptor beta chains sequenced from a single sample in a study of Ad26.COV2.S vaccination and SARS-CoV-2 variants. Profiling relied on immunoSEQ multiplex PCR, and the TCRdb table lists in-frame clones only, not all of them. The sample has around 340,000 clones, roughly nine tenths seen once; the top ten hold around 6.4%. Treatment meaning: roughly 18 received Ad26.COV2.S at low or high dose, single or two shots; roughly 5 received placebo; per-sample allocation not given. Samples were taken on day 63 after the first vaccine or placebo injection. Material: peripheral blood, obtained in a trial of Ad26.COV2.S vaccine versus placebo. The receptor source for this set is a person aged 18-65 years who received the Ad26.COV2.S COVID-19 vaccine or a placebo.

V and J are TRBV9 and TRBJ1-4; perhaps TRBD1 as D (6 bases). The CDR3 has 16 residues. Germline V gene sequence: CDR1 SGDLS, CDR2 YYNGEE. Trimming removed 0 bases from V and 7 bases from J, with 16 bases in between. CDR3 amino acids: CASSVDSRGASEKLFF. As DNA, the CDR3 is TGTGCCAGCAGCGTAGATTCCCGGGGGGCTTCTGAAAAACTGTTTTTT.

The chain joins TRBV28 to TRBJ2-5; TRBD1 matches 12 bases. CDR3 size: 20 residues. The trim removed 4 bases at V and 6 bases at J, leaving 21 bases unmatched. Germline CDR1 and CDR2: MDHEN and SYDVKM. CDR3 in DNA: TGTGCCAGCAGTTCTTATGGGGGTTCCAGGGGACAGGGGGCCGCGAAGACCCAGTACTTC. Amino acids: CASSSYGGSRGQGAAKTQYF.

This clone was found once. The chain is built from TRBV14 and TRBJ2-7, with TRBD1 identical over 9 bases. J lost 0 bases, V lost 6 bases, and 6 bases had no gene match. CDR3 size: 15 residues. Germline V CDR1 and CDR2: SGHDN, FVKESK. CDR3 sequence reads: CASSEQGAPSYEQYF. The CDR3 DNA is TGTGCCAGCAGTGAACAGGGGGCCCCCTCCTACGAGCAGTACTTC.

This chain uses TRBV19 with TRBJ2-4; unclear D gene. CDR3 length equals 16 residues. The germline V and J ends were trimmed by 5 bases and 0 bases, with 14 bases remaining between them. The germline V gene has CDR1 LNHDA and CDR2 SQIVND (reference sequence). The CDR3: CASSSRRTLAKNIQYF. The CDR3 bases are TGTGCCAGTAGTTCTAGACGGACCTTAGCCAAAAACATTCAGTACTTC.

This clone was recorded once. The chain's CDR3 is CASSQRLPRTSGGHEQYF. CDR3 nucleotide sequence: TGTGCCAGCAGCCAACGCTTACCGAGGACTAGCGGGGGACACGAGCAGTACTTC. This sequence joins TRBV3-1 (or the pseudogene TRBV3-2) and TRBJ2-7; 13 bases align to TRBD2. V lost 2 bases to trimming and J lost 5 bases; unmatched junction nucleotides: 12. Germline CDR1 is LGHDT and CDR2 is YNNKEL (reference sequence). The CDR3 is 18 amino acids.

CDR3 amino acids: CAWSVLGRGRLNEQFF. In DNA form, the CDR3 reads TGTGCCTGGAGTGTACTGGGCAGGGGGAGGCTCAATGAGCAGTTCTTC. The gene calls are TRBV30 and TRBJ2-1; D may be TRBD1 (7 bases). V lost 0 bases, J lost 6 bases, and 18 bases lay in between. The CDR3 is 16 amino acids. Germline loops: CDR1 GTSNPN, CDR2 SVGIG (reference sequence).

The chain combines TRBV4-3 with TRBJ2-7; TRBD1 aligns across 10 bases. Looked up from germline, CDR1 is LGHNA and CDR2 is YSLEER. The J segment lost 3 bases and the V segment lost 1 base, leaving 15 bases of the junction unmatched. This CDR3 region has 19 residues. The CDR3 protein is CASSQGFWDRGIEDYEQYF. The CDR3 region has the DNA TGCGCCAGCAGCCAAGGCTTCTGGGACAGGGGCATTGAAGACTACGAGCAGTACTTC.

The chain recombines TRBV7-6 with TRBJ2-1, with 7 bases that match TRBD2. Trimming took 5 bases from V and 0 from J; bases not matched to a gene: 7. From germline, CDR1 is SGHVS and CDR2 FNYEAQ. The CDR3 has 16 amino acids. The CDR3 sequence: CASSPALAASYNEQFF. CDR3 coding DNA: TGTGCCAGCAGCCCGGCCCTAGCGGCCTCCTACAATGAGCAGTTCTTC. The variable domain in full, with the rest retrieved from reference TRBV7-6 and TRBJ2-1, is GAGVSQSPRYKVTKRGQDVALRCDPISGHVSLYWYRQALGQGPEFLTYFNYEAQQDKSGLPNDRFSAERPEGSISTLTIQRTEQRDSAMYRCASSPALAASYNEQFFGPGTRLTVL.

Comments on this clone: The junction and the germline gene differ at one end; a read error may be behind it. CDR3 protein: CASSPRSKGLGEQFF. Here the CDR3 DNA reads TGTGCTAGCAGCCCCAGGTCAAAGGGCCTTGGTGAGCAGTTCTTC. The chain links TRBV7-7 to TRBJ2-1; D gene unclear. This CDR3 is built from 15 residues. Germline loops: CDR1 SSHAT, CDR2 FNYEAQ (reference sequence). Variable domain in full (rest from reference TRBV7-7 and TRBJ2-1): GAGVSQSPRYKVTKRGQDVTLRCDPISSHATLYWYQQALGQGPEFLTYFNYEAQPDKSGLPSDRFSAERPEGSISTLTIQRTEQRDSAMYRCASSPRSKGLGEQFFGPGTRLTVL.

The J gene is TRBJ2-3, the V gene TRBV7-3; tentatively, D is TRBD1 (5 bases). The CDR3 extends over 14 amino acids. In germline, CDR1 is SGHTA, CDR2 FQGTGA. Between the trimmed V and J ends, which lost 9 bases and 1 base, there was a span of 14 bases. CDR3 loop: CASREGRGTDTQYF. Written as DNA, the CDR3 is TGTGCCAGTCGCGAAGGCAGGGGCACAGATACGCAGTATTTT.